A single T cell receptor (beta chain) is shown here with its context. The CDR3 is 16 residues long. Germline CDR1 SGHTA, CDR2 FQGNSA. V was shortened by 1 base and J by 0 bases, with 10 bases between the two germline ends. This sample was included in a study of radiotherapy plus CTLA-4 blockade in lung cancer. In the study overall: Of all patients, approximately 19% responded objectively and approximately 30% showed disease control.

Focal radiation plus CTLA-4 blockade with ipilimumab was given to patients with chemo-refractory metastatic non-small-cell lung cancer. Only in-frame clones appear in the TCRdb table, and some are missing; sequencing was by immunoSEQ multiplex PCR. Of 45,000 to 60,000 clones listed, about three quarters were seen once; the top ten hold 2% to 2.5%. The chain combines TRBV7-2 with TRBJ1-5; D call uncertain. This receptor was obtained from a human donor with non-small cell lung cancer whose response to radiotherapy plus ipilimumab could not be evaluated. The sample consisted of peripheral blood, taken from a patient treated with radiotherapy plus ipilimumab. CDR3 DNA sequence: TGTGCCAGCAGCTTAGGAGTGGCGGCTAGCAATCAGCCCCAGCATTTT. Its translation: CASSLGVAASNQPQHF.